The rows below give T cell receptor beta chains drawn from one sample of a study of blood T cell repertoires in COVID-19. Profiled with immunoSEQ multiplex PCR; TCRdb holds only in-frame clones, not every one. The sample lists around 150,000 clones, around four fifths occurring once. The sequencing input was peripheral blood. Receptors were obtained from an elderly woman with acute or convalescent COVID-19. Both conserved end residues are part of each CDR3. Each record gives: J gene, D gene, V gene, clone size, CDR3 DNA, CDR3 protein. D genes are given only for firm matches. The size of a clone is reported for some rows only, either as once, few or many, or as a class for expanded clones.

TRBJ2-1 | . | TRBV4-1 | . | TGCGCCAGCAGCCAAGATTCGCGACTAGTGTCTAGAAGGGCTGAGCAGTTCTTC | CASSQDSRLVSRRAEQFF
TRBJ2-5 | . | TRBV9 | . | TGTGCCAGCAGCGTCGGTGGGAGCAGAGAGACCCAGTACTTC | CASSVGGSRETQYF
TRBJ1-1 | . | TRBV5-1 | . | TGCGCCAGCAGACCGGAACAGGGAGTAGATACTGAAGCTTTCTTT | CASRPEQGVDTEAFF
TRBJ2-2 | . | TRBV28 | . | TGTGCCAGCAGTTTTGCGGCCTCCCTGGGCGGGGAGCTGTTTTTT | CASSFAASLGGELFF
TRBJ1-5 | . | TRBV19 | . | TGTGCCAGTAGTATAGATCGGGTCGCGGCAAGAAGTCAGCCCCAGCATTTT | CASSIDRVAARSQPQHF
TRBJ2-2 | TRBD2 | TRBV6-2/TRBV6-3 | few | TGTGCCAGCAGTCGCGGACTAGCGGGAGGGACCGGGGAGCTGTTTTTT | CASSRGLAGGTGELFF
TRBJ1-5 | . | TRBV15 | few | TGTGCCACCAGCAGAGCGCAAGACACTGCCGGGCCCCAGCATTTT | CATSRAQDTAGPQHF
TRBJ1-4 | TRBD1 | TRBV10-2 | . | TGCGCCACCGGGGACAGGGATCCTAATGAAAAACTGTTTTTT | CATGDRDPNEKLFF
TRBJ2-3 | TRBD1 | TRBV24-1 | . | TGTGCCACCAGTTACGGACAGGGAACAGATACGCAGTATTTT | CATSYGQGTDTQYF
TRBJ2-5 | . | TRBV11-3 | . | TGTGCCAGCAGCTTGCTAGACTCGGAGACCCAGTACTTC | CASSLLDSETQYF
TRBJ2-7 | . | TRBV7-2 | . | TGTGCCAGCAGCCCATCACAGGAGCGAGAGCAGTACTTC | CASSPSQEREQYF
TRBJ2-7 | . | TRBV18 | once | TGTGCCAGCTCACCTCAGACAACCTACGAGCAGTACTTC | CASSPQTTYEQYF
TRBJ2-7 | TRBD2 | TRBV7-2 | . | TGTGCCAGCAGCCCGAAGTGGGACTACCCCTACGAGCAGTACTTC | CASSPKWDYPYEQYF
TRBJ2-1 | TRBD2 | TRBV19 | . | TGTGCCAGTAGGACCCTAGCGGGAGACAGGTACAATGAGCAGTTCTTC | CASRTLAGDRYNEQFF
TRBJ1-1 | . | TRBV3-1/TRBV3-2 | . | TGTGCCAGCAGCTCCGGGACACGGACTGAAGCTTTCTTT | CASSSGTRTEAFF
TRBJ1-2 | . | TRBV7-9 | . | TGTGCCAGCAGCTCCCCGGGGGCTAACTATGGCTACACCTTC | CASSSPGANYGYTF
TRBJ2-1 | TRBD2 | TRBV24-1 | . | TGTGCCACCCAATCTCCGGGACTAGCGACTGAGCAGTTCTTC | CATQSPGLATEQFF
TRBJ2-4 | TRBD2 | TRBV7-6 | . | TGTGCCAGCAGCCTGGGGACTAGCTCGACCAAAAACATTCAGTACTTC | CASSLGTSSTKNIQYF
TRBJ2-4 | TRBD1 | TRBV10-2 | . | TGCGCCAGCAGTAAGGACAGGGGGGGGTCGGACATTCAGTACTTC | CASSKDRGGSDIQYF
TRBJ2-5 | TRBD2 | TRBV10-3 | . | TGTGCCATCAGTGACTCGTCTAGCGGGAATAGGGAGACCCAGTACTTC | CAISDSSSGNRETQYF
TRBJ2-3 | TRBD1 | TRBV29-1 | . | TGCAGCGTGAGCAGGGGGTCCGTGGATACGCAGTATTTT | CSVSRGSVDTQYF
TRBJ2-2 | TRBD2 | TRBV4-1 | . | TGCGCCAGCAGCCAAGATAGGACTAGCGACACCGGGGAGCTGTTTTTT | CASSQDRTSDTGELFF
TRBJ2-2 | TRBD2 | TRBV4-1 | . | TGCGCCAGCAGCGTCCGGGAGGATGGCGGGGAGCTGTTTTTT | CASSVREDGGELFF
TRBJ2-4 | . | TRBV5-6 | few | TGTGCCAGCAGCTTGGTACAGTGGGCCAAAAACATTCAGTACTTC | CASSLVQWAKNIQYF
TRBJ1-1 | . | TRBV5-1 | medium-sized | TGCGCCAGCAGCTTAATAGTAAACACTGAAGCTTTCTTT | CASSLIVNTEAFF
TRBJ1-5 | TRBD1 | TRBV7-2 | many | TGTGCCAGCAGCTCTACCCCGGACAGGGTCAGTCAGCCCCAGCATTTT | CASSSTPDRVSQPQHF
TRBJ2-5 | . | TRBV7-2 | . | TGTGCCAGCAGCACCCCTCGGGAGACCCAGTACTTC | CASSTPRETQYF
TRBJ1-2 | . | TRBV12-3/TRBV12-4 | . | TGTGCCAGCAGTCTACAGGCTAACTATGGCTACACCTTC | CASSLQANYGYTF
TRBJ1-5 | TRBD1 | TRBV2 | once | TGTGCCAGCAGTTCGACAGGGGAGGATCAGCCCCAGCATTTT | CASSSTGEDQPQHF
TRBJ2-2 | TRBD2 | TRBV7-2 | . | TGTGCCAGCAGCTTAGAACTAGCGGGAGGGCCTAGGACCGGGGAGCTGTTTTTT | CASSLELAGGPRTGELFF
TRBJ1-5 | TRBD1 | TRBV24-1 | . | TGTGCCACCAGTGATGGGAGAGGGGGCAGTCAGCCCCAGCATTTT | CATSDGRGGSQPQHF
TRBJ2-3 | . | TRBV6-5 | few | TGTGCCAGCAGTTACGAACAGGGATTCACAGATACGCAGTATTTT | CASSYEQGFTDTQYF
TRBJ2-3 | TRBD2 | TRBV10-1 | . | TGCGCCAGCAGTGGACTGCGGGCTAGCGGGAGGGCTGGAGATACGCAGTATTTT | CASSGLRASGRAGDTQYF
TRBJ2-6 | TRBD1 | TRBV30 | . | TGTGCCTGGGGGACAGCTGGGGCCAACGTCCTGACTTTC | CAWGTAGANVLTF
TRBJ1-2 | TRBD1 | TRBV28 | . | TGTGCCAGCATAATGGGGACAGGGGGCAATGGCTACACCTTC | CASIMGTGGNGYTF
TRBJ1-2 | . | TRBV2 | few | TGTGCCAGCGACAAAACAGGGTCTAAACGGTATGGCTACACCTTC | CASDKTGSKRYGYTF
TRBJ1-4 | TRBD1 | TRBV7-9 | . | TGTGCCAGCAGCGTAGACCAGGGGGCTAGGGAAAAACTGTTTTTT | CASSVDQGAREKLFF
TRBJ1-1 | TRBD1 | TRBV5-8 | few | TGTGCCAGCAGCCGGACCGGACAGGGGAACACTGAAGCTTTCTTT | CASSRTGQGNTEAFF
TRBJ2-1 | . | TRBV10-3 | once | TGTGCCATCAGTGAGTCAGCTAGCGTTTACTACAATGAGCAGTTCTTC | CAISESASVYYNEQFF
TRBJ2-1 | . | TRBV7-2 | . | TGTGCCAGCAAAAGAGGCGGTCCTTACAATGAGCAGTTCTTC | CASKRGGPYNEQFF
TRBJ1-6 | . | TRBV4-2 | . | TGTGCCAGCAGCCAAGATGTTGGGAGCTCCTATAATTCACCCCTCCACTTT | CASSQDVGSSYNSPLHF
TRBJ2-5 | . | TRBV3-1/TRBV3-2 | once | TGTGCCAGCGGAGACAGTTTCCAAGAGACCCAGTACTTC | CASGDSFQETQYF
TRBJ2-7 | . | TRBV21-1 | . | TGTGCCAGCAGCAAAGCGGCGCGGGTGGGAGCGGGAGAGCAGTACTTC | CASSKAARVGAGEQYF
TRBJ2-3 | TRBD2 | TRBV3-1/TRBV3-2 | . | TGTGCCAGCAGCCAAGATCGTCTAGCGGGAGCAGATACGCAGTATTTT | CASSQDRLAGADTQYF
TRBJ1-5 | . | TRBV6-6 | once | TGTGCCAGCACTCAAGACAGGTCCTATCAGCCCCAGCATTTT | CASTQDRSYQPQHF
TRBJ1-4 | . | TRBV30 | . | TGTGCCTGGGGCCGGGGGAGTAATGAAAAACTGTTTTTT | CAWGRGSNEKLFF
TRBJ1-1 | TRBD1 | TRBV2 | . | TGTGCCAGCAGTCGACAGGGTAGGAACACTGAAGCTTTCTTT | CASSRQGRNTEAFF
TRBJ1-1 | . | TRBV2 | . | TGTGCCAGCAGTGAAGAGGAGGGGAAAGGCGCTGAAGCTTTCTTT | CASSEEEGKGAEAFF
TRBJ2-5 | TRBD1 | TRBV14 | . | TGTGCCAGCAGCCCGGGACAGGGATCCTGGGCCAGACAAGAGACCCAGTACTTC | CASSPGQGSWARQETQYF
TRBJ2-1 | . | TRBV11-3 | . | TGTGCCAGCAGCTTCCGGGACTCCAGCTACAATGAGCAGTTCTTC | CASSFRDSSYNEQFF
TRBJ1-1 | . | TRBV18 | . | TGTGCCAGCTCACTTACAGGGATGGGGAACACTGAAGCTTTCTTT | CASSLTGMGNTEAFF
TRBJ1-1 | TRBD1 | TRBV5-1 | . | TGCGCCAGCAGTCAACAGGGGAGTGCTTTCTTT | CASSQQGSAFF
TRBJ2-3 | TRBD2 | TRBV5-1 | . | TGCGCCAGCAGCACCGGACTAGCGGGAGCCACAGATACGCAGTATTTT | CASSTGLAGATDTQYF
TRBJ2-7 | TRBD1 | TRBV14 | . | TGTGCCAGCAGCCAAGATCGGCCGGGACAGGACTACGAGCAGTACTTC | CASSQDRPGQDYEQYF
TRBJ1-3 | . | TRBV11-2 | . | TGTGCCAGCAGCTTAAGTTCAGGGTCTGGAAACACCATATATTTT | CASSLSSGSGNTIYF
TRBJ1-1 | TRBD1 | TRBV5-6 | . | TGTGCCAGCAGCTCTACCGGGACAGGGGATGCGAACACTGAAGCTTTCTTT | CASSSTGTGDANTEAFF
TRBJ2-5 | TRBD1 | TRBV29-1 | . | TGCAGCGTAGGACAGGACGGGGTAGGGACCCAGTACTTC | CSVGQDGVGTQYF
TRBJ2-5 | . | TRBV10-3 | . | TGTGCCATCAGTGAGCGAGCTAGCGGAGGGGGGGGGCAAGAGACCCAGTACTTC | CAISERASGGGGQETQYF
TRBJ1-1 | . | TRBV7-8 | . | TGTGCCAGCAGCTTCCTAAAGAACACTGAAGCTTTCTTT | CASSFLKNTEAFF